The 7 T cell receptor beta chains presented below share a single source sample, sequenced in a study of T-cell memory formation after mild COVID-19. TCRdb redid the calling of the 5' RACE reads with MiXCR, one entry per CDR3 protein. The sample records approximately 450,000 distinct CDR3 sequences, 18% being singletons. The source material was PBMCs or a T cell subset sorted from them (not recorded which). These receptors came from an adult woman who had mild COVID-19 (a few samples of this study predate the infection). Cell type and time point are not known.

The sample holds a few counts of this clonotype. V gene TRBV7-9 combines with J gene TRBJ1-1, with a weak D call TRBD1 (6 bases). With 0 bases removed from V and 2 bases from J, the gap between germline ends came to 13 bases. Germline values: CDR1 SEHNR, CDR2 FQNEAQ (reference sequence). The CDR3 extends over 16 amino acids. The CDR3 is CASSLAITGPNTEAFF. CDR3 bases: TGTGCCAGCAGCTTAGCTATTACAGGGCCCAACACTGAAGCTTTCTTT.

This clonotype has only a few counts. V gene TRBV9 combines with J gene TRBJ2-5; 7 positions agree with TRBD2. J gave up 5 bases and V 4 bases, and 14 bases lay outside the gene matches. Germline values: CDR1 SGDLS, CDR2 YYNGEE. The CDR3 runs to 16 residues. CDR3 in amino acids: CASSPREVGGLETQYF. CDR3 bases: TGTGCCAGCAGCCCGCGAGAGGTGGGAGGGTTGGAGACCCAGTACTTC.

This clonotype was observed a handful of times. V gene TRBV5-1 combines with J gene TRBJ2-3; no reliable D call. The CDR3 extends over 13 amino acids. CDR1 is SGHRS, CDR2 YFSETQ, per germline. V was pared by 4 bases and J by 3 bases, with 9 bases between. In nucleotides, the CDR3 is TGCGCCAGCAGCCGGTCTGGGACAGATACGCAGTATTTT. Translation gives CASSRSGTDTQYF.

The V call is TRBV12-3 or TRBV12-4, the J call TRBJ2-3; 13 bases line up with TRBD2. The CDR3 consists of 15 residues. V was clipped by 5 bases and J by 5 bases; unmatched bases: 4. CDR3 region: CASSTSGGAGDTQYF. As DNA, the CDR3 is TGTGCCAGCAGTACTAGCGGGGGGGCAGGAGATACGCAGTATTTT.

This clonotype was recorded a few times. This sequence joins TRBV7-3 and TRBJ2-2; tentatively, D is TRBD2 (5 bases). CDR1 and CDR2 from the germline V gene are SGHTA and FQGTGA. The CDR3 is made up of 16 amino acids. V was cut by 5 bases and J by 5 bases, with 18 bases left in between. Written as DNA, the CDR3 is TGTGCCAGCAGCAACTCGGGTCGGCGGGCGACCGGGGAGCTGTTTTTT. This translates into CASSNSGRRATGELFF. Supplemented by reference TRBV7-3 and TRBJ2-2, the full variable domain reads GAGVSQTPSNKVTEKGKYVELRCDPISGHTALYWYRQSLGQGPEFLIYFQGTGAADDSGLPNDRFFAVRPEGSVSTLKIQRTERGDSAVYLCASSNSGRRATGELFFGEGSRLTVL.

V gene TRBV20-1 combines with J gene TRBJ2-5; tentatively, D is TRBD1 (6 bases). Germline loops: CDR1 DFQATT, CDR2 SNEGSKA (reference sequence). The CDR3 contains 16 residues. Trimming pared 0 bases from V and 2 bases from J, leaving 16 bases between. CDR3 sequence (DNA): TGCAGTGCTAGAGATGCTTCTAAGGGGGTACAAGAGACCCAGTACTTC. This translates into CSARDASKGVQETQYF.

The J gene is TRBJ2-7, the V gene TRBV11-2, with 7 bases lining up with TRBD1. Losses at the gene ends were 8 bases for V and 3 bases for J; bases not matched to a gene: 7. There are 13 residues in the CDR3. The V gene's germline CDR1 is SGHAT and CDR2 FQNNGV. CDR3 sequence: CASGSTGRYEQYF. In DNA, the CDR3 is TGTGCCAGCGGGTCGACAGGGCGCTACGAGCAGTACTTC.